One and the same sample provided the 26 T cell receptor beta chains below, sequenced in a study of response to subunit inactivated influenza vaccine. TCRdb independently ran MiXCR on the RT-PCR reads; one entry per CDR3 protein. The sample has about 300,000 distinct CDR3 sequences; roughly a fifth are singletons. Sequenced here: PBMCs from blood, sampled around 22 months after vaccination. The origin of the receptors is a man aged 45 to 70 who received an inactivated influenza vaccine.

This clonotype was seen a handful of times. The chain has TRBV5-1 and TRBJ1-1; D remains ambiguous. The CDR3 totals 15 residues. From germline, CDR1 is SGHRS and CDR2 YFSETQ. The V and J ends lost 2 bases and 0 bases respectively, with 11 bases between them. The CDR3 here is CASSFKDILNTEAFF. CDR3 DNA: TGCGCCAGCAGCTTTAAAGACATCCTGAACACTGAAGCTTTCTTT.

This clonotype was observed a handful of times. The chain couples TRBV6-1 to TRBJ2-1; TRBD2 matches 9 bases. The CDR3 length is 15 residues. The ends lost 6 bases at V and 9 bases at J; junction bases unmatched: 12. Germline V lookup: CDR1 MNHNS, CDR2 SASEGT. The DNA of the CDR3 is TGTGCCAGCAGCCCACTTGGCGGGAGGGCCACTGAGCAGTTCTTC. Protein product: CASSPLGGRATEQFF.

This sequence joins TRBV3-1 and TRBJ2-2; D is possibly TRBD1 (5 bases). Germline CDR1 and CDR2: LGHDT and YNNKEL (reference sequence). The CDR3 totals 15 residues. Between the trimmed V and J ends, which lost 8 bases and 6 bases, there was a span of 19 bases. CDR3 residues: CASRNRGAAAGELFF. The CDR3 DNA sequence: TGTGCCAGCCGTAATAGGGGCGCGGCCGCCGGGGAGCTGTTTTTT.

The chain carries TRBV7-2 and TRBJ1-6, with a tentative D call TRBD1 (6 bases). The ends were cut back, 3 bases at V and 7 bases at J, with 13 bases in the middle. The CDR3 is 15 residues long. CDR1 SGHTA and CDR2 FQGNSA come from the germline V gene. The CDR3 sequence is CASSLDRASNSPLHF. The DNA of the CDR3 is TGTGCCAGCAGCTTGGACAGAGCTTCAAATTCACCCCTCCACTTT.

This clonotype was picked up a small number of times. The genes are TRBV29-1 and TRBJ2-1; no firm D call. Trimming removed 3 bases at V and 7 bases at J, with 10 bases between. The CDR3 is 12 residues long. CDR1 is SQVTM, CDR2 ANQGSEA, per germline. CDR3 in DNA: TGCAGCGTTGATTCCCTCGGGAATGAGCAGTTCTTC. Encoded protein: CSVDSLGNEQFF.

This chain uses TRBV5-6 with TRBJ1-3; 8 bases align to TRBD1. Trimming cost V 2 bases and J 1 base; bases outside gene matches: 5. The CDR3 covers 16 residues. Germline V lookup: CDR1 SGHDT, CDR2 YYEEEE. The DNA for the CDR3 is TGTGCCAGCAGCTTCGGGACAGGCTCATCTGGAAACACCATATATTTT. Its protein is CASSFGTGSSGNTIYF.

The chain carries TRBV28 and TRBJ2-2, with D possibly being TRBD2 (6 bases). This CDR3 spans 14 amino acids. CDR1 and CDR2 (germline): MDHEN, SYDVKM. Trimming stripped 7 bases from V and 3 bases from J, with 12 bases between. The CDR3 is CASNSGAYTGELFF. The CDR3 region has the DNA TGTGCCAGCAACTCGGGAGCGTACACCGGGGAGCTGTTTTTT.

V gene TRBV12-3 or TRBV12-4 combines with J gene TRBJ2-7; D gene uncertain. V was pared by 6 bases and J by 4 bases, with 22 bases between. CDR3 length: 16 residues. The CDR3 coding sequence is TGTGCCAGCAGCCCCGCGGCGCGCGCCCTCCGGTACGAGCAGTACTTC. Its protein product is CASSPAARALRYEQYF.

The rearrangement links TRBV16 to TRBJ1-1, with TRBD1 as a possible D gene (6 bases). The CDR3 extends over 15 amino acids. Germline V CDR1 and CDR2: KGHSY, FQNENV. The V end was cut by 1 base, the J end by 3 bases, with 12 bases between. The DNA for the CDR3 is TGTGCCAGCAGCCAATGGATAGGGGGGGACACTGAAGCTTTCTTT. It specifies CASSQWIGGDTEAFF.

This clonotype was recorded at least ten times. CDR3 nucleotide sequence: TGTGCCAGCAGTGTTAACGGACCTGAAGCTTTCTTT. It specifies CASSVNGPEAFF. This sequence joins TRBV6-1 and TRBJ1-1; D unclear. Per the germline V gene, CDR1 is MNHNS and CDR2 is SASEGT. This CDR3 has 12 residues. Trimming took off 4 bases at V and 6 bases at J, with 9 bases between the two ends.

This chain links TRBV7-9 with TRBJ1-2; maybe TRBD1 (5 bases). Germline V gene sequence: CDR1 SEHNR, CDR2 FQNEAQ (reference sequence). V lost 6 bases, J lost 6 bases, and 14 bases lay in between. The CDR3 length is 13 residues. The CDR3 loop reads CASRSRDGHGYTF. CDR3 nucleotide sequence: TGTGCCAGCAGGTCCCGGGACGGCCATGGCTACACCTTC.

The chain joins TRBV5-4 to TRBJ1-6; D is unresolved. Trimming pared 0 bases from V and 7 bases from J, leaving 11 bases between. This CDR3 contains 15 residues. Per germline, CDR1 SGHNT and CDR2 YYREEE (reference sequence). The DNA for the CDR3 is TGTGCCAGCAGCTTGGCGGCGGCTTCGAATTCACCCCTCCACTTT. Amino acid sequence: CASSLAAASNSPLHF. The full variable domain, rest sourced from reference TRBV5-4 and TRBJ1-6, is ETGVTQSPTHLIKTRGQQVTLRCSSQSGHNTVSWYQQALGQGPQFIFQYYREEENGRGNFPPRFSGLQFPNYSSELNVNALELDDSALYLCASSLAAASNSPLHFGNGTRLTVT.

The DNA of the CDR3 is TGCGCCAGCAGCCAATCTTGGACAGGGGCGGGAAGCACAGATACGCAGTATTTT. Its protein product is CASSQSWTGAGSTDTQYF. The V gene is TRBV4-3, the J gene TRBJ2-3; 9 bases match TRBD1. The CDR3 is 18 amino acids. Trimming removed 2 bases from V and 0 bases from J; junction bases left unmatched: 9. CDR1 is LGHNA, CDR2 YSLEER, per germline.

The chain joins TRBV11-2 to TRBJ1-2; a possible D gene is TRBD1 (6 bases). The germline V gene has CDR1 SGHAT and CDR2 FQNNGV. This CDR3 is built from 16 residues. The germline V and J ends were trimmed by 0 bases and 0 bases, with 11 bases remaining between them. CDR3 bases: TGTGCCAGCAGCTTAGACCGGACAGTAGCTAACTATGGCTACACCTTC. This codes for CASSLDRTVANYGYTF.

This clonotype turned up a few times. This rearrangement joins TRBV13 to TRBJ1-2; TRBD1 aligns across 7 bases. CDR1 is PRHDT and CDR2 is FYEKMQ in the germline V gene (reference sequence). J gave up 2 bases and V 5 bases, and 8 bases lay outside the gene matches. The length of the CDR3 is 15 residues. The CDR3 DNA is TGTGCCAGCAGCCAGGGGGGGCGGACCAACTATGGCTACACCTTC. Translated, it gives CASSQGGRTNYGYTF.

This clonotype was detected only a few times. The chain recombines TRBV2 with TRBJ1-5, with D unresolved. V was cut by 2 bases and J by 5 bases, with 10 bases left in between. The CDR3 is 14 amino acids. Germline CDR1 and CDR2: SNHLY and FYNNEI. As DNA, the CDR3 is TGTGCCAGCAGTGAAAGACAATTCCATCAGCCCCAGCATTTT. Its translation: CASSERQFHQPQHF.

This clonotype was observed at least ten times. The genes are TRBV7-2 and TRBJ1-1; D possibly corresponds to TRBD1 (5 bases). The CDR3 extends over 13 amino acids. From germline, CDR1 is SGHTA and CDR2 FQGNSA. V gave up 5 bases and J gave up 5 bases, with 12 bases separating them. The CDR3 nucleotides read TGTGCCAGCAGCAGAGGGGCGCGGACTGAAGCTTTCTTT. Protein: CASSRGARTEAFF. Supplemented by reference TRBV7-2 and TRBJ1-1, the full variable domain reads GAGVSQSPSNKVTEKGKDVELRCDPISGHTALYWYRQSLGQGLEFLIYFQGNSAPDKSGLPSDRFSAERTGGSVSTLTIQRTQQEDSAVYLCASSRGARTEAFFGQGTRLTVV.

A few counts support this clonotype. The chain joins TRBV28 to TRBJ1-1; D call uncertain. There are 11 residues in the CDR3. Germline assignment: CDR1 MDHEN and CDR2 SYDVKM. V was pared by 10 bases and J by 3 bases, with 9 bases between. The DNA of the CDR3 is TGTGCCACCAACAGATACACTGAAGCTTTCTTT. Protein product: CATNRYTEAFF.

This chain connects TRBV28 to TRBJ2-1, with 11 nucleotides matching TRBD2. Germline V gene sequence: CDR1 MDHEN, CDR2 SYDVKM. The CDR3 covers 16 residues. The J segment lost 2 bases and the V segment lost 8 bases, leaving 8 bases of the junction unmatched. CDR3 protein: CASVIRTSGPYNEQFF. CDR3 DNA sequence: TGTGCCAGCGTGATCCGGACTAGCGGGCCCTACAATGAGCAGTTCTTC.

The genes are TRBV6-4 and TRBJ2-1; 9 bases map to TRBD2. The ends lost 0 bases at V and 8 bases at J; junction bases unmatched: 2. The CDR3 totals 14 residues. The germline gives CDR1 MRHNA, CDR2 SNTAGT. The DNA of the CDR3 is TGTGCCAGCAGTGACTCTGGCGGGAGGGATGAGCAGTTCTTC. Amino acid sequence: CASSDSGGRDEQFF.

The chain uses TRBV7-2 and TRBJ2-7; D call uncertain. Germline assignment: CDR1 SGHTA and CDR2 FQGNSA. The CDR3 consists of 13 residues. V was pared by 5 bases and J by 3 bases, with 11 bases between. CDR3: CASSPAGLYEQYF. CDR3 sequence (DNA): TGTGCCAGCAGCCCGGCCGGGCTCTACGAGCAGTACTTC.

The CDR3 DNA reads TGTGCCAGCAGCTCAACAGGAGCCCAAGAGCAGTTCTTC. Protein product: CASSSTGAQEQFF. The gene calls are TRBV11-3 and TRBJ2-1; maybe TRBD1 (5 bases). V dropped 4 bases and J dropped 10 bases, with 14 bases sitting between them. The CDR3 covers 13 residues. Germline values: CDR1 SGHNT, CDR2 YENEEA.

On this clonotype: The conserved closing phenylalanine or tryptophan is absent in this CDR3, likely reflecting a read error. The genes are TRBV7-8 and TRBJ2-7; D is unresolved. Trimming pared 0 bases from V and 2 bases from J, leaving 14 bases between. The length of the CDR3 is 16 residues. CDR1 SGHVS and CDR2 FQNEAQ come from the germline V gene. CDR3 residues: CASSLAVTANPYEQYL. Written as DNA, the CDR3 is TGTGCCAGCAGCTTAGCGGTTACAGCGAACCCCTACGAGCAGTACTTA.

This chain uses TRBV3-1 with TRBJ2-1; 13 bases agree with TRBD2. The germline gives CDR1 LGHDT, CDR2 YNNKEL (reference sequence). J gave up 7 bases and V 4 bases, and 4 bases lay outside the gene matches. The CDR3 is 15 amino acids. The CDR3 here is CASSRGTSGTNEQFF. The DNA of the CDR3 is TGTGCCAGCAGCCGCGGGACTAGCGGGACGAATGAGCAGTTCTTC.

The chain joins TRBV3-1 to TRBJ1-1; weak D call: TRBD1 (6 bases). The germline V gene has CDR1 LGHDT and CDR2 YNNKEL (reference sequence). The V gene lost 3 bases and the J gene lost 7 bases, with 15 bases spanning the gap. CDR3 length: 14 amino acids. For the CDR3, the DNA is TGTGCCAGCAGCCAGGACTACGGGGGCGTTGAAGCTTTCTTT. Encoded protein: CASSQDYGGVEAFF.

The V call is TRBV18, the J call TRBJ2-5; D uncertain. CDR1 and CDR2 from the germline V gene are KGHSH and LQKENI. Between the trimmed V and J ends, which lost 11 bases and 8 bases, there was a span of 9 bases. The CDR3 is 9 amino acids. CDR3 sequence reads: CAPHGTQYF. The CDR3 DNA reads as TGTGCCCCCCATGGAACCCAGTACTTC.